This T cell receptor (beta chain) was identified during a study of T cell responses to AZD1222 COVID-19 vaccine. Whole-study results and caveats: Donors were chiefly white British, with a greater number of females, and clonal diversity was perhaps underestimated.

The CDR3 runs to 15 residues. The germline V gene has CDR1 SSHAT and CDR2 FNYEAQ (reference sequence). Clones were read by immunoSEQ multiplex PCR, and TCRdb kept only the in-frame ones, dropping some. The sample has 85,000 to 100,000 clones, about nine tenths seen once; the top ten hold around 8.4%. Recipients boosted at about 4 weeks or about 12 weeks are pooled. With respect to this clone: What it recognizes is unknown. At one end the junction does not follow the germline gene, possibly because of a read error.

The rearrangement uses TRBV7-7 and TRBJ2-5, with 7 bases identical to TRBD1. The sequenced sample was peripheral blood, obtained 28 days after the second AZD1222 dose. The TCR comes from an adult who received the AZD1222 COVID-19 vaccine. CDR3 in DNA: TGTGCTAGCAGCCCAACAGGGGCCGTCCAAGAGACCCAGTACTTC. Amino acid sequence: CASSPTGAVQETQYF.